The clone carrying this T cell receptor beta chain appeared many times. As for time point: newly diagnosed GD, antithyroid drugs for less than 3 months. PBMCs were the source of the RNA used for TCR sequencing. The entry originates in a study of regulatory T cells in long-lasting Graves disease. iRepertoire HTBI primers and Arm-PCR of CDR3 regions built TCR beta libraries. Per the original methods: Identification of gene segments yielded some 61 TRBV and 14 TRBJ across samples. MiXCR, applied by TCRdb to the multiplex PCR reads, yields one record per CDR3 protein. The V and J calls here are based on TCRdb, not the publication. The sample contains 550,000 to 700,000 distinct CDR3 sequences, about 16% of which appear only once. The CDR3 has 15 residues. Per germline, CDR1 SNHLY and CDR2 FYNNEI. The trim removed 1 base at V and 4 bases at J, leaving 4 bases unmatched. These same data were also listed under a study on T cells in Graves' hyperthyroidism and ophthalmopathy. That publication notes: Using the HTBI primer set, a first-round RT-PCR was run on the TCR CDR3.

The starting material was peripheral blood mononuclear cells (PBMCs), obtained at new diagnosis, from a patient treated with antithyroid drugs. This chain uses TRBV2 with TRBJ2-1, with 7 bases that match TRBD2. The receptor's source is a man between 18 and 35 years old with Graves disease. CDR3 in amino acids: CASSEGGEGYNEQFF. DNA for the CDR3: TGTGCCAGCAGTGAAGGGGGGGAGGGATACAATGAGCAGTTCTTC.